This T cell receptor beta chain was identified during a study of OX40 agonist ivuxolimab in advanced cancers. Sequencing used immunoSEQ multiplex PCR; TCRdb keeps in-frame clones, though not all of them. This sample has about 40,000 clones, with more than 75% found just once. The CDR3 extends over 14 amino acids. Trimming took 6 bases from V and 2 from J, leaving 13 bases between them. Germline values: CDR1 MDHEN, CDR2 SYDVKM. The sample was CD4+ or CD8+ T cells sorted from blood, taken in a trial of the OX40 agonist ivuxolimab. The gene calls are TRBV28 and TRBJ1-1; D gene ambiguous. The origin of this receptor is an adult with an advanced solid tumor such as melanoma, head and neck, liver or kidney cancer. The CDR3 region has the DNA TGTGCCAGCAGGGAAGGGATTAGAAACACTGAAGCTTTCTTT. It codes for CASREGIRNTEAFF. The full variable domain, its missing parts supplied by reference TRBV28 and TRBJ1-1, is DVKVTQSSRYLVKRTGEKVFLECVQDMDHENMFWYRQDPGLGLRLIYFSYDVKMKEKGDIPEGYSVSREKKERFSLILESASTNQTSMYLCASREGIRNTEAFFGQGTRLTVV.